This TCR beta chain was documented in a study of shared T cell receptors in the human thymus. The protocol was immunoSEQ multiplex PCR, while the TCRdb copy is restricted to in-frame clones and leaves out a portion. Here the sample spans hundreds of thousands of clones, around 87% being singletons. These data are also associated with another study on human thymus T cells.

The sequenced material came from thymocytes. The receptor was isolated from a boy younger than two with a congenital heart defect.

CDR3 coding DNA: TGTGCCAGCAGACCGACAGGGGGAAGGGTTGAGCAGTTCTTC. Its protein product is CASRPTGGRVEQFF. The rearrangement joins TRBV6-5 to TRBJ2-1, with 9 bases identical to TRBD1. The CDR3 is 14 residues long. J gave up 9 bases and V 6 bases, and 9 bases lay outside the gene matches. The germline gives CDR1 MNHEY, CDR2 SVGAGI.